This record covers a single T cell receptor (beta chain). Antigen specificity is unknown. This entry comes from a study of T cell responses to AZD1222 COVID-19 vaccine. Study-wide results and caveats: Repertoires in all cases were sampled only once the peak T cell response had passed. Baseline testing showed seropositivity in only a handful of AZD1222 recipients. Spike-specific TCR breadth rose after two AZD1222 doses, and depth rose as well.

Assay used: immunoSEQ multiplex PCR; TCRdb lists only in-frame clones, some missing. The sample includes about 99,000 clones, approximately 93% of them seen just once. The sequence came from an adult who received the AZD1222 COVID-19 vaccine. The material sequenced was peripheral blood, taken 28 days after the second AZD1222 dose.

The DNA of the CDR3 is TGTGCCAGCAGCCTACAGGGGGTGGGCACTGAAGCTTTCTTT. As protein: CASSLQGVGTEAFF. The chain joins TRBV3-1 (or the pseudogene TRBV3-2) to TRBJ1-1; 8 nucleotides agree with TRBD1. V shed 4 bases, J shed 4 bases, and the junction held 5 bases outside the gene matches. The CDR3 has 14 amino acids. CDR1 and CDR2 from the germline V gene are LGHDT and YNNKEL (reference sequence).